These 3 T cell receptor beta chains came from one sample sequenced in a study of CD8 T cells in ankylosing spondylitis. Using its own MiXCR run on the 5' RACE reads, TCRdb lists one record per CDR3 protein. In the table there are 380,000 or so distinct CDR3 sequences, approximately 22% of which are singletons. Sequences were obtained from blood, either unsorted or a sorted T cell fraction (not recorded which). The source of these receptors is a male donor with ankylosing spondylitis or in good health (not recorded which).

This chain uses TRBV20-1 with TRBJ1-1; D unclear. V lost 0 bases, J lost 6 bases, and 8 bases lay in between. The CDR3 is made up of 12 amino acids. The germline V gene encodes CDR1 DFQATT and CDR2 SNEGSKA (reference sequence). The CDR3 spells CSARETGSEAFF. Here the CDR3 DNA reads TGCAGTGCTAGAGAAACCGGGTCTGAAGCTTTCTTT.

The rearrangement joins TRBV12-3 or TRBV12-4 to TRBJ2-1; D is unresolved. The length of the CDR3 is 14 residues. Trimming stripped 2 bases from V and 2 bases from J, with 7 bases between. The CDR3 coding sequence is TGTGCCAGCAGTTTATGGCCGGCCTACAATGAGCAGTTCTTC. This codes for CASSLWPAYNEQFF.

J is TRBJ2-2 and V is TRBV11-2; 7 positions agree with TRBD1. Germline V gene sequence: CDR1 SGHAT, CDR2 FQNNGV. This CDR3 has 16 amino acids. V shed 5 bases, J shed 0 bases, and the junction held 6 bases outside the gene matches. The DNA of the CDR3 is TGTGCCAGCAGCGGATGGGACAGCCCGAACACCGGGGAGCTGTTTTTT. It encodes CASSGWDSPNTGELFF. Using reference TRBV11-2 and TRBJ2-2 for the parts outside the CDR3, the full variable domain is EAGVAQSPRYKIIEKRQSVAFWCNPISGHATLYWYQQILGQGPKLLIQFQNNGVVDDSQLPKDRFSAERLKGVDSTLKIQPAKLEDSAVYLCASSGWDSPNTGELFFGEGSRLTVL.